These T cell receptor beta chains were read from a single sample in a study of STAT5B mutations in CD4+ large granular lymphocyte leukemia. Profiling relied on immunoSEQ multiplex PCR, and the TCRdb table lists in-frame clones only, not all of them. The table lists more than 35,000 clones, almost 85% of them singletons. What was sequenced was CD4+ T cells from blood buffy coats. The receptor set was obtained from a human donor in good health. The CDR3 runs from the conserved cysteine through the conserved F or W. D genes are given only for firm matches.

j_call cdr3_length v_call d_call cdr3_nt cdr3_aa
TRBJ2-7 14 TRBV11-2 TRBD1 TGTGCCAGCAGCATTCGACAGGGAAACTACGAGCAGTACTTC CASSIRQGNYEQYF
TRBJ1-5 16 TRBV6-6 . TGTGCCAGCATATTCGATCGGGGTGGCCGCAATCAGCCCCAGCATTTT CASIFDRGGRNQPQHF
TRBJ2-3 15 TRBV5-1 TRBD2 TGCGCCAGCAGCTCTTCGACTAGCGGGGCAGATACGCAGTATTTT CASSSSTSGADTQYF
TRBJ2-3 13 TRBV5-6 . TGTGCCAGCAGGGTAATGAGCACAGATACGCAGTATTTT CASRVMSTDTQYF
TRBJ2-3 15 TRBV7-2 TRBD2 TGTGCCAGCAGCACCAGCGGGAGGCTGGCAGATACGCAGTATTTT CASSTSGRLADTQYF
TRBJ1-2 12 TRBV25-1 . TGTGCCAGCAGGGGGGATAACTATGGCTACACCTTC CASRGDNYGYTF
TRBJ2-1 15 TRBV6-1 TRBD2 TGTGCCATCGCCTGGGGCGGGAGAGCAAGGAATGAGCAGTTCTTC CAIAWGGRARNEQFF
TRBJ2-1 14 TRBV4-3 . TGCGCCAGCAGCCAAGACCCAGGTGGAGGTGAGCAGTTCTTC CASSQDPGGGEQFF
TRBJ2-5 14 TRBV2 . TGTGCCAGCAATATCTACGGGAACCAAGAGACCCAGTACTTC CASNIYGNQETQYF
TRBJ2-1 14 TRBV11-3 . TGTGCCAGCAGCTTAGTTGCAGAAAGCGGGGAGCAGTTCTTC CASSLVAESGEQFF
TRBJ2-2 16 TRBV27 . TGTGCCAGCAGTCCCGGCCCCACCTGGAACACCGGGGAGCTGTTTTTT CASSPGPTWNTGELFF
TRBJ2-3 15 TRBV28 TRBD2 TGTGCCAGCCGAGGGGCTAGCGGGAGTGGTGATACGCAGTATTTT CASRGASGSGDTQYF